This T cell receptor beta chain was identified during a study of post-analysis software for immune sequencing data. Notes on this clonotype: Its antigen is unknown.

The TCR beta cDNA libraries contained unique molecular identifiers. Between roughly 1 and 10 million T cells gave rise to 500,000 to 600,000 cDNA molecules. MiXCR, run by TCRdb on the PCR reads, gives a single entry per CDR3 protein. The top ten hold under 0.7% of the sample, which has fewer than 850,000 distinct CDR3 sequences, approximately 30% seen once. The V gene's germline CDR1 is SGHDT and CDR2 YYEEEE. With 6 bases removed from V and 6 bases from J, the gap between germline ends came to 21 bases. The CDR3 spans 15 residues. Points from the study as a whole: In patients, TRBV5-6, TRBV5-1 and TRBV20-1 belonged to roughly five TRBV segments found more frequently than in controls.

Sequenced sample: blood. The rearrangement links TRBV5-6 to TRBJ2-5; tentative D call: TRBD1 (7 bases). The sequence was obtained from a girl between 5 and 17 years old with multiple sclerosis. The CDR3 nucleotides read TGTGCCAGCACCTCCGGAGGGGGCGAGAAAAAGACCCAGTACTTC. Residues: CASTSGGGEKKTQYF.